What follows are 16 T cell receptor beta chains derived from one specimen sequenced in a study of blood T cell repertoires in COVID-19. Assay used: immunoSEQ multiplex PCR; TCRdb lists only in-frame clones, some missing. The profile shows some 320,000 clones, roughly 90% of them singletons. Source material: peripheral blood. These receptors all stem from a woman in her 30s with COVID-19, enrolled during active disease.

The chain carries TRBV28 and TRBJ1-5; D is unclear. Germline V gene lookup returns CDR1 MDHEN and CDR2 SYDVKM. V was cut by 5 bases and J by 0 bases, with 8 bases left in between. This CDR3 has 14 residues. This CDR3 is CASSPLNSNQPQHF. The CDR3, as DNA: TGTGCCAGCAGTCCGCTAAATAGCAATCAGCCCCAGCATTTT.

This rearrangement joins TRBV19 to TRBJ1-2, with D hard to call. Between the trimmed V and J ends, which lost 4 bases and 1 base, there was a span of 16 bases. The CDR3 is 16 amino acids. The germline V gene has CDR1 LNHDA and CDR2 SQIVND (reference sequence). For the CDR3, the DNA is TGTGCCAGTAGTACTTACGTCAATGACTTTAACTATGGCTACACCTTC. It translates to CASSTYVNDFNYGYTF. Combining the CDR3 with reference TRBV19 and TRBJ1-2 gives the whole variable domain DGGITQSPKYLFRKEGQNVTLSCEQNLNHDAMYWYRQDPGQGLRLIYYSQIVNDFQKGDIAEGYSVSREKKESFPLTVTSAQKNPTAFYLCASSTYVNDFNYGYTFGSGTRLTVV.

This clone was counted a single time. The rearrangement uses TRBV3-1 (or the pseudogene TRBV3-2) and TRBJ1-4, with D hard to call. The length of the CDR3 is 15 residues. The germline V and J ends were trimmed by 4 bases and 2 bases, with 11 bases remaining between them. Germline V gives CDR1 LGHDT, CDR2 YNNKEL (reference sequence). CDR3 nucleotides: TGTGCCAGCAGCCCCCGCGGGTGGACTAATGAAAAACTGTTTTTT. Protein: CASSPRGWTNEKLFF.

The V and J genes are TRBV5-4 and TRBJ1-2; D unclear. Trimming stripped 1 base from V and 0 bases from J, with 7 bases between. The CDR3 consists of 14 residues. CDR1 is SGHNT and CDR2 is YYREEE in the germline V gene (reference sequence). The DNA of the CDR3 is TGTGCCAGCAGCTTGACAACAGCTAACTATGGCTACACCTTC. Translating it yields CASSLTTANYGYTF.

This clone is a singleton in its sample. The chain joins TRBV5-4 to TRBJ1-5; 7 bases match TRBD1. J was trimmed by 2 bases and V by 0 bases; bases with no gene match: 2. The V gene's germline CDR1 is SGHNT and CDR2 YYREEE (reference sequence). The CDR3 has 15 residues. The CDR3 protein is CASSLGGGRNQPQHF. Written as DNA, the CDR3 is TGTGCCAGCAGCTTGGGAGGGGGCCGCAATCAGCCCCAGCATTTT.

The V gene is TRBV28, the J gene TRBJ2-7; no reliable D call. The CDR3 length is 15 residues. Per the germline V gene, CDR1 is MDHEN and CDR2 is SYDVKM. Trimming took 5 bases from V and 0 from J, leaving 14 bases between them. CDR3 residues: CASSLVPLNSYEQYF. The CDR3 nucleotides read TGTGCCAGCAGTCTCGTGCCCCTAAACTCCTACGAGCAGTACTTC.

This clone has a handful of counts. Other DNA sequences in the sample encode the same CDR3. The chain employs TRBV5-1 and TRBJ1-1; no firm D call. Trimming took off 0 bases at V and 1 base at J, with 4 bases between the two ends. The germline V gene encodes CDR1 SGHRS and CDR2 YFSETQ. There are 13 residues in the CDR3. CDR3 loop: CASSLGGNTEAFF. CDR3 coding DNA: TGCGCCAGCAGCTTGGGAGGGAACACTGAAGCTTTCTTT.

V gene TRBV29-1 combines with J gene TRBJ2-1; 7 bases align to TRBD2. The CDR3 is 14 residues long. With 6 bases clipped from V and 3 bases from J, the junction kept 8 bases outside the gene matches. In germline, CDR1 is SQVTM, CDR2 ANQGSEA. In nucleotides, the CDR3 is TGCAGCGTCGCTTGGGGACTACACTACAATGAGCAGTTCTTC. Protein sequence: CSVAWGLHYNEQFF.

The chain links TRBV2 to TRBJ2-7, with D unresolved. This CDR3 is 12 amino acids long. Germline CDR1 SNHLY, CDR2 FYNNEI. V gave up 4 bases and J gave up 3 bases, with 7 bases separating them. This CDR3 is CASSVHSYEQYF. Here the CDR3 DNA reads TGTGCCAGCAGTGTCCACAGCTACGAGCAGTACTTC.

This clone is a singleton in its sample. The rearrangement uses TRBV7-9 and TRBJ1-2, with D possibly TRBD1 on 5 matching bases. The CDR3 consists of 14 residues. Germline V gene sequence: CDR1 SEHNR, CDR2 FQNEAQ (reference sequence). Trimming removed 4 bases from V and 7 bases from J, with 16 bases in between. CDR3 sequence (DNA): TGTGCCAGCAGCTCCCGTGGGGCAGGTCCTGGCTACACCTTC. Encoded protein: CASSSRGAGPGYTF.

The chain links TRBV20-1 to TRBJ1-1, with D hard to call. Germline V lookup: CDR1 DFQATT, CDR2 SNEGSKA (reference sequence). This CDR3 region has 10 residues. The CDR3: CSPWNTEAFF. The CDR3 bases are TGCAGCCCCTGGAACACTGAAGCTTTCTTT.

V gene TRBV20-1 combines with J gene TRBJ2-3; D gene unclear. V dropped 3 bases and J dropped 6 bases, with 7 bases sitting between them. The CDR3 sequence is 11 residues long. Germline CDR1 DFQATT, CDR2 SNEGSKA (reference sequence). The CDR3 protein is CSARPVDTQYF. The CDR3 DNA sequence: TGCAGTGCTAGGCCGGTGGATACGCAGTATTTT.

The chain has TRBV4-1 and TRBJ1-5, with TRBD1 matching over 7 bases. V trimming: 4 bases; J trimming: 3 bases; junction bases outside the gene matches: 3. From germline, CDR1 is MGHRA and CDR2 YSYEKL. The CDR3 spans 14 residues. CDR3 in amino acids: CASSPQGTNQPQHF. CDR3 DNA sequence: TGCGCCAGCAGCCCACAGGGGACCAATCAGCCCCAGCATTTT.

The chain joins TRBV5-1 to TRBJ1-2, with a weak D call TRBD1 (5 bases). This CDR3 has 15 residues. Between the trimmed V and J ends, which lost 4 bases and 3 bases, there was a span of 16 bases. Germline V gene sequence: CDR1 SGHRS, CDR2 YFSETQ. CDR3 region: CASSPYRQTHYGYTF. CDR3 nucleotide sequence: TGCGCCAGCAGCCCCTACCGACAGACGCACTATGGCTACACCTTC.

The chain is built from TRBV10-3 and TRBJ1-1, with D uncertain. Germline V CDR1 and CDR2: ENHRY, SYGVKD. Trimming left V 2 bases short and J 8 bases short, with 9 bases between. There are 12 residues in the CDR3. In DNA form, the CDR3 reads TGTGCCATCAGTGAGCCCGCGGGAGAAGCTTTCTTT. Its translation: CAISEPAGEAFF.

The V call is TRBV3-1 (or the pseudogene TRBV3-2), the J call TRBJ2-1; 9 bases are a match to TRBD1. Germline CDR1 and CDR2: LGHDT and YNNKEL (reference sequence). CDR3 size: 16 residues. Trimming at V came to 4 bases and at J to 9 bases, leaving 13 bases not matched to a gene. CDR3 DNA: TGTGCCAGCAGCCCTGAACGGGACAGGGTTCTGGGTGAGCAGTTCTTC. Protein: CASSPERDRVLGEQFF.